One sample yielded the 27 T cell receptor beta chains listed below, sequenced in a study of OX40 agonist ivuxolimab in advanced cancers. Assay used: immunoSEQ multiplex PCR; TCRdb lists only in-frame clones, some missing. The data show about 36,000 clones, less than 90% seen once. The material sequenced was CD4+ or CD8+ T cells sorted from blood, taken in a trial of the OX40 agonist ivuxolimab. The receptor set was obtained from an adult with an advanced solid tumor such as melanoma, head and neck, liver or kidney cancer.

The J gene is TRBJ2-5, the V gene TRBV6-5, with TRBD1 identical over 7 bases. The germline gives CDR1 MNHEY, CDR2 SVGAGI. This CDR3 has 14 residues. With V trimmed by 2 bases and J by 9 bases, 9 bases remained unmatched. In DNA form, the CDR3 reads TGTGCCAGCAGTTACCATAGGGTTCAGGGGGCCCAGTACTTC. Protein sequence: CASSYHRVQGAQYF.

The gene calls are TRBV19 and TRBJ2-1; 11 bases are a match to TRBD2. Germline lookup yields CDR1 LNHDA and CDR2 SQIVND (reference sequence). There are 15 residues in the CDR3. J gave up 5 bases and V 7 bases, and 7 bases lay outside the gene matches. CDR3 sequence reads: CASKEGLAGNNEQFF. DNA for the CDR3: TGTGCCAGTAAAGAAGGACTAGCGGGTAACAATGAGCAGTTCTTC.

The V gene is TRBV19, the J gene TRBJ1-1, with unresolved D. There are 13 residues in the CDR3. Trimming took off 2 bases at V and 10 bases at J, with 14 bases between the two ends. Germline V lookup: CDR1 LNHDA, CDR2 SQIVND (reference sequence). In DNA, the CDR3 is TGTGCCAGTAGTATATTGCCCCACCGGACAGCTTTCTTT. Translation gives CASSILPHRTAFF.

This chain connects TRBV11-2 to TRBJ2-1; the match to TRBD2 covers 11 bases. The V gene's germline CDR1 is SGHAT and CDR2 FQNNGV. The junction had 8 bases not matched to a gene; V was cut back by 5 bases and J by 5 bases. This CDR3 region has 16 residues. DNA of the CDR3: TGTGCCAGCAGCAGATTAGCGGGGGGGTACAACAATGAGCAGTTCTTC. Protein product: CASSRLAGGYNNEQFF. The full variable domain, rest sourced from reference TRBV11-2 and TRBJ2-1, is EAGVAQSPRYKIIEKRQSVAFWCNPISGHATLYWYQQILGQGPKLLIQFQNNGVVDDSQLPKDRFSAERLKGVDSTLKIQPAKLEDSAVYLCASSRLAGGYNNEQFFGPGTRLTVL.

The chain couples TRBV7-9 to TRBJ2-3; D perhaps matches TRBD1 (5 bases). This CDR3 is 15 amino acids long. V dropped 7 bases and J dropped 4 bases, with 18 bases sitting between them. The germline V gene has CDR1 SEHNR and CDR2 FQNEAQ (reference sequence). In DNA, the CDR3 is TGTGCCAGCACGCAAAATACAGGTGGGGCAGATACGCAGTATTTT. It translates to CASTQNTGGADTQYF.

Concerning this clone: At one end, the junction sequence differs from germline, possibly due to a read error. The chain is built from TRBV7-7 and TRBJ2-5, with a possible D match to TRBD1 (5 bases). This CDR3 contains 14 residues. The germline V gene has CDR1 SSHAT and CDR2 FNYEAQ (reference sequence). The CDR3 DNA is TGTGCTAGCAGCTTGGCAGGGAAGAAAGAGACCCAGTACTTC. Protein product: CASSLAGKKETQYF.

This sequence joins TRBV19 and TRBJ2-2; maybe TRBD1 (6 bases). CDR3 length: 14 residues. Deletions cut 6 bases from V and 3 bases from J, with 11 bases between. Germline V lookup: CDR1 LNHDA, CDR2 SQIVND (reference sequence). CDR3 residues: CASRGQRYTGELFF. The DNA for the CDR3 is TGTGCCAGTAGAGGACAGCGGTACACCGGGGAGCTGTTTTTT.

CDR3 protein: CASSPLGAVPFGEQYF. DNA for the CDR3: TGTGCCAGCAGCCCCCTAGGAGCAGTCCCTTTTGGAGAGCAGTACTTC. The V and J genes are TRBV11-3 and TRBJ2-5; D not certain. Germline V lookup: CDR1 SGHNT, CDR2 YENEEA. V was cut by 5 bases and J by 11 bases, with 27 bases left in between. The CDR3 has 16 residues.

The chain has TRBV5-5 and TRBJ1-2, with a tentative D call TRBD1 (6 bases). This CDR3 comprises 17 residues. The germline V gene encodes CDR1 SGHKS and CDR2 YYEKEE (reference sequence). V lost 4 bases to trimming and J lost 4 bases, with 23 bases between them. CDR3 in amino acids: CASSHSYGTGGAYGYTF. Written as DNA, the CDR3 is TGTGCCAGCAGCCATTCCTACGGGACGGGGGGGGCCTATGGCTACACCTTC.

V usage is TRBV27 and J usage is TRBJ2-7; D is possibly TRBD1 or TRBD2 (5 bases each). CDR3 length: 11 residues. V was shortened by 8 bases and J by 2 bases, with 7 bases between the two germline ends. Germline V gives CDR1 MNHEY, CDR2 SMNVEV (reference sequence). The CDR3 DNA reads as TGTGCCAGCGGGGGACCCTACGAGCAGTACTTC. Amino acids: CASGGPYEQYF.

The chain has TRBV5-1 and TRBJ1-3; 8 bases are shared with TRBD1. V dropped 3 bases and J dropped 0; count of bases not matched to a gene: 5. CDR3 length: 16 residues. The germline V gene encodes CDR1 SGHRS and CDR2 YFSETQ. CDR3 nucleotides: TGCGCCAGCAGCTCCCTCGGGACAGGCTCTGGAAACACCATATATTTT. This codes for CASSSLGTGSGNTIYF.

V and J are TRBV7-9 and TRBJ1-4; D might be TRBD1 (6 bases). Germline V gives CDR1 SEHNR, CDR2 FQNEAQ (reference sequence). With 4 bases removed from V and 0 bases from J, the gap between germline ends came to 9 bases. There are 15 residues in the CDR3. In DNA form, the CDR3 reads TGTGCCAGCAGCTCAAGACAGGCAACTAATGAAAAACTGTTTTTT. Translation gives CASSSRQATNEKLFF.

The genes are TRBV5-6 and TRBJ2-3; 13 bases fit TRBD2. V was clipped by 2 bases and J by 1 base; unmatched bases: 7. This CDR3 spans 18 amino acids. The V gene's germline CDR1 is SGHDT and CDR2 YYEEEE. As DNA, the CDR3 is TGTGCCAGCAGCTTAAGGACTAGCGGGAGTTTGCGCACAGATACGCAGTATTTT. Residues: CASSLRTSGSLRTDTQYF.

In its sample, this clone was seen once. The V gene is TRBV11-2, the J gene TRBJ2-3; 8 nucleotides agree with TRBD2. J gave up 0 bases and V 3 bases, and 8 bases lay outside the gene matches. Per germline, CDR1 SGHAT and CDR2 FQNNGV. This CDR3 spans 17 amino acids. In nucleotides, the CDR3 is TGTGCCAGCAGCTTTTACACCAGCGGGAGAAGCACAGATACGCAGTATTTT. Its protein is CASSFYTSGRSTDTQYF.

The V call is TRBV5-1, the J call TRBJ2-7, with 9 bases matching TRBD2. This CDR3 has 16 amino acids. V shed 0 bases and J 7 bases; nucleotides not matched to a gene: 11. Germline loops: CDR1 SGHRS, CDR2 YFSETQ. Here the CDR3 reads CASSLGDGGRAGEQYF. In nucleotides, the CDR3 is TGCGCCAGCAGCTTGGGCGACGGCGGGAGGGCCGGAGAGCAGTACTTC.

The chain is built from TRBV2 and TRBJ1-5, with D maybe TRBD1 (5 bases). V shed 6 bases and J shed 2 bases, with 14 bases lying between them. CDR1 SNHLY and CDR2 FYNNEI come from the germline V gene. This CDR3 has 15 residues. CDR3 in DNA: TGTGCCAGCAGGGGGGACGCTGAGGGCAATCAGCCCCAGCATTTT. It yields the protein CASRGDAEGNQPQHF. The full variable domain, its missing parts supplied by reference TRBV2 and TRBJ1-5, is EPEVTQTPSHQVTQMGQEVILRCVPISNHLYFYWYRQILGQKVEFLVSFYNNEISEKSEIFDDQFSVERPDGSNFTLKIRSTKLEDSAMYFCASRGDAEGNQPQHFGDGTRLSIL.

In DNA form, the CDR3 reads TGTGCCAGCAGCCCCTCTGGGGGGGCACTTGGAAACACCATATATTTT. It is translated as CASSPSGGALGNTIYF. This chain joins TRBV7-8 and TRBJ1-3; perhaps TRBD1 as D (6 bases). The V gene's germline CDR1 is SGHVS and CDR2 FQNEAQ. The CDR3 totals 16 residues. Trimming took 5 bases from V and 3 from J, leaving 17 bases between them.

The rearrangement uses TRBV29-1 and TRBJ1-1; weak D call: TRBD1 (6 bases). V lost 6 bases and J 2 bases, leaving 10 bases between the germline ends. This CDR3 has 12 amino acids. Germline CDR1 SQVTM, CDR2 ANQGSEA. The CDR3, as DNA: TGCAGCGTCGTACAGGGCAACACTGAAGCTTTCTTT. Translated: CSVVQGNTEAFF.

The rearrangement uses TRBV19 and TRBJ2-1; 8 bases line up with TRBD1. V trimming: 6 bases; J trimming: 4 bases; junction bases outside the gene matches: 8. There are 15 residues in the CDR3. Germline CDR1 and CDR2: LNHDA and SQIVND (reference sequence). CDR3 sequence: CASSLTGVAYNEQFF. The CDR3 DNA follows: TGTGCCAGTAGCCTGACAGGGGTCGCTTACAATGAGCAGTTCTTC.

This rearrangement joins TRBV30 to TRBJ1-2, with unresolved D. Germline loops: CDR1 GTSNPN, CDR2 SVGIG (reference sequence). The CDR3 spans 13 residues. The ends were cut back, 7 bases at V and 5 bases at J, with 17 bases in the middle. This CDR3 is CAYGPGYSYGYTF. In nucleotides, the CDR3 is TGTGCCTACGGACCTGGCTATTCGTATGGCTACACCTTC.

The chain has TRBV2 and TRBJ2-7, with D possibly being TRBD1 (5 bases). With 2 bases removed from V and 7 bases from J, the gap between germline ends came to 9 bases. CDR1 and CDR2 from the germline V gene are SNHLY and FYNNEI. The CDR3 is 12 residues long. CDR3 region: CASSEIGEEQYF. CDR3 DNA sequence: TGTGCCAGCAGTGAAATAGGGGAAGAGCAGTACTTC.

The CDR3 spells CASSQARDLGQYF. DNA of the CDR3: TGCGCCAGCAGCCAAGCCCGGGACCTCGGGCAGTACTTC. The V call is TRBV4-1, the J call TRBJ2-4; D assignment may be TRBD1 or TRBD2 (5 bases each). V gave up 1 base and J gave up 13 bases, with 14 bases separating them. CDR3 length: 13 amino acids. CDR1 MGHRA and CDR2 YSYEKL come from the germline V gene.

The V call is TRBV27, the J call TRBJ2-3; 8 nucleotides match TRBD2. The V segment lost 8 bases and the J segment 2 bases; nucleotides outside the gene matches: 9. CDR3 length: 15 amino acids. Germline V CDR1 and CDR2: MNHEY, SMNVEV (reference sequence). The CDR3: CASSLIAGFTDTQYF. The CDR3 nucleotides read TGTGCCAGCTCCCTGATAGCGGGATTCACAGATACGCAGTATTTT.

The gene calls are TRBV19 and TRBJ2-7; 8 nucleotides line up with TRBD1. CDR3 length equals 13 residues. Germline V gene sequence: CDR1 LNHDA, CDR2 SQIVND (reference sequence). V shed 6 bases, J shed 5 bases, and the junction held 6 bases outside the gene matches. CDR3 residues: CASRVTGENEQYF. The CDR3 nucleotides are TGTGCCAGTAGGGTGACAGGGGAAAACGAGCAGTACTTC.

V usage is TRBV7-8 and J usage is TRBJ1-5, with D hard to call. This CDR3 contains 12 residues. Germline V gene sequence: CDR1 SGHVS, CDR2 FQNEAQ. Trimming removed 5 bases at V and 2 bases at J, with 4 bases between. DNA of the CDR3: TGTGCCAGCAGCCCCCGCAATCAGCCCCAGCATTTT. Its protein product is CASSPRNQPQHF. The variable domain in full, completed from reference TRBV7-8 and TRBJ1-5, reads GAGVSQSPRYKVAKRGQDVALRCDPISGHVSLFWYQQALGQGPEFLTYFQNEAQLDKSGLPSDRFFAERPEGSVSTLKIQRTQQEDSAVYLCASSPRNQPQHFGDGTRLSIL.

The chain recombines TRBV18 with TRBJ1-4; D might be TRBD1 (6 bases). Per germline, CDR1 KGHSH and CDR2 LQKENI. The CDR3 has 16 amino acids. Trimming pared 2 bases from V and 1 base from J, leaving 11 bases between. The CDR3 sequence is CASSPLGGGTNEKLFF. CDR3 in DNA: TGTGCCAGCTCACCATTGGGGGGCGGAACTAATGAAAAACTGTTTTTT.

The chain uses TRBV7-8 and TRBJ1-2; D is undetermined. Trimming took off 1 base at V and 3 bases at J, with 9 bases between the two ends. CDR1 is SGHVS and CDR2 is FQNEAQ in the germline V gene. There are 14 residues in the CDR3. DNA for the CDR3: TGTGCCAGCAGCTTAGTCGAAGAATACTATGGCTACACCTTC. Its protein product is CASSLVEEYYGYTF.